This is a list of T cell receptor beta chains from one sample in a study of human T cells and chemical hapten exposure. TCRdb analysed the RACE reads with MiXCR anew, one entry per CDR3 protein. The table lists around 95,000 distinct CDR3 sequences, approximately 10% of them singletons, with around 3.1% in the top ten. This specimen consisted of whole blood, obtained in connection with sensitization to the hapten diphenylcyclopropenone (DPC). All receptors come from a woman aged 55-75 years with alopecia areata. Some clones in this sample may be carry-over from other donors' samples. Each CDR3 is given with its conserved first and last residue. Fields, in order: CDR3 DNA, CDR3 protein, clone size, J gene, V gene, D gene. D genes are given only for firm matches. The size entry is marked missing in some rows and otherwise reads once, few, many or a size class.

TGCGCCAGCAGCCAAAAAGGCAGGGACCGTCAGCCCCAGCATTTT CASSQKGRDRQPQHF . TRBJ1-5 TRBV4-1 .
TGCGCCAGCAGCTTGGACGTAGGAGGGGGTACTGAAGCTTTCTTT CASSLDVGGGTEAFF many TRBJ1-1 TRBV5-1 .
TGCGCCAGCAGCTTGGATTCTGTTCACACCGGGGAGCTGTTTTTT CASSLDSVHTGELFF many TRBJ2-2 TRBV5-1 .
TGTGCCTGGAGTAACAGGGCTTTCGGTGAAGCTTTCTTT CAWSNRAFGEAFF . TRBJ1-1 TRBV30 .
TGTGCCATCAGTGGGTCCGGGACAGAAAACTATGGCTACACCTTC CAISGSGTENYGYTF many TRBJ1-2 TRBV10-3 TRBD1
TGCGCCAGCAGCTTAGTCGAAGGGAACTACGAGCAGTACTTC CASSLVEGNYEQYF few TRBJ2-7 TRBV5-1 .
TGTGCCAGCAAAGCGGAGGCAGCAACTAATGAAAAACTGTTTTTT CASKAEAATNEKLFF few TRBJ1-4 TRBV2 .
TGCAGTGTTCACAGGGGAGACAATCAGCCCCAGCATTTT CSVHRGDNQPQHF few TRBJ1-5 TRBV20-1 TRBD1
TGCGCCAGCAGCCGGACCCCAGGGGCGACGAACACCGGGGAGCTGTTTTTT CASSRTPGATNTGELFF many TRBJ2-2 TRBV10-2 .
TGTGCCAGTAGTATTCTTGGACTAGCGGCAGCAGATACGCAGTATTTT CASSILGLAAADTQYF few TRBJ2-3 TRBV19 TRBD2
TGTGCCAGCAGTCAGGGCCTGTACTCTGGGGCCAACGTCCTGACTTTC CASSQGLYSGANVLTF many TRBJ2-6 TRBV12-3/TRBV12-4 .
TGTGCCAGCAGCTTTAGAGAAAATCAGCCCCAGCATTTT CASSFRENQPQHF few TRBJ1-5 TRBV7-9 .
TGTGCCAGCAGTGAAAGGGCACGGCTGCTCTATGGCTACACCTTC CASSERARLLYGYTF many TRBJ1-2 TRBV2 .
TGCAGCGTTGTCGAAGCGGGGGTAGTCGATGAGCAGTTCTTC CSVVEAGVVDEQFF few TRBJ2-1 TRBV29-1 TRBD2
TGCGCCAGCTCTCCGGGACAGCTTGCAACTAATGAAAAACTGTTTTTT CASSPGQLATNEKLFF . TRBJ1-4 TRBV5-1 TRBD1
TGTGCCAGCAGTTACAGGGGACAGGGTCCCGAGCAGTACTTC CASSYRGQGPEQYF many TRBJ2-7 TRBV6-6 TRBD1
TGTGCCAGCAGCCCCTCAGGGAGGCTCTCTGGGGCCAACGTCCTGACTTTC CASSPSGRLSGANVLTF . TRBJ2-6 TRBV7-6 .
TGCAGCGTTGAAGATCGGCAGGGGGTCTATGGCTACACCTTC CSVEDRQGVYGYTF few TRBJ1-2 TRBV29-1 TRBD1
TGCAGCGTTGAACCTAACGGGATTTATGGCTACACCTTC CSVEPNGIYGYTF many TRBJ1-2 TRBV29-1 .
TGTGCCAGCAGTCCCCCGAACCTGGTGGGGTCGGGGGAGCTGTTTTTT CASSPPNLVGSGELFF many TRBJ2-2 TRBV27 .
TGCAGTGCTGGGACAGGGGGATCGGCCAAAAACATTCAGTACTTC CSAGTGGSAKNIQYF . TRBJ2-4 TRBV20-1 TRBD1
TGTGCCAGCAGCCGCACAGGGGGCTACAACATTCAGTACTTC CASSRTGGYNIQYF few TRBJ2-4 TRBV3-1 TRBD1
TGTGCCAGTAGTATCGACAGGGGACGCTACGAGCAGTACTTC CASSIDRGRYEQYF few TRBJ2-7 TRBV19 TRBD1
TGTGCCAGCACCAAGACAGAGACCCAGTACTTC CASTKTETQYF few TRBJ2-5 TRBV7-2 .
TGTGCCAGCAGGACACTTATGAACACTGAAGCTTTCTTT CASRTLMNTEAFF . TRBJ1-1 TRBV7-8 .
TGCGCCAGCAGCCAAGGGACAGGGGAAAGGAGTCAAGAGACCCAGTACTTC CASSQGTGERSQETQYF many TRBJ2-5 TRBV4-1 TRBD1
TGTGCCAGCAGCACTAGGACAGGGCCGAACACCGGGGAGCTGTTTTTT CASSTRTGPNTGELFF many TRBJ2-2 TRBV7-3 TRBD1
TGCGCCAGCAGCCCCGGGACTAGCGCTCCGGAGACCCAGTACTTC CASSPGTSAPETQYF few TRBJ2-5 TRBV5-1 TRBD2
TGCAGTGCTAGAGATCCCCGGACAGGGCACTATGGCTACACCTTC CSARDPRTGHYGYTF many TRBJ1-2 TRBV20-1 TRBD1
TGTGCCAGCAGCTTACCCCTGGCAGGGAAAGAGACCCAGTACTTC CASSLPLAGKETQYF . TRBJ2-5 TRBV7-8 .
TGTGCCAGTAGTATCGGCAGCGGGGAAGAGACCCAGTACTTC CASSIGSGEETQYF many TRBJ2-5 TRBV19 TRBD2
TGTGCCAGCAGCCGACAGGCCAGTCAAGAGACCCAGTACTTC CASSRQASQETQYF . TRBJ2-5 TRBV3-1 .
TGTGCCAGCTCACCCATCATCCGGGGGTGGGACGAGCAGTACTTC CASSPIIRGWDEQYF . TRBJ2-7 TRBV18 .
TGTGCCAGCAGCTTGGGGGACACCCATCAGCCCCAGCATTTT CASSLGDTHQPQHF many TRBJ1-5 TRBV5-5 .